This entry lists 21 T cell receptor beta chains sequenced from one sample in a study of blood T cells in healthy people across ages. For the second PCR, which ran for 7 to 11 cycles, a sample-barcoded 5' primer and a J-beta primer mix were used. TCRdb ran MiXCR on the 5' RACE reads and lists one entry per CDR3 protein. The sample shows 1.5 million to 2 million distinct CDR3 sequences, 28% of them seen only once. The sample taken for sequencing was blood. These receptors were obtained from a woman aged 30 to 39 in good health.

This clonotype showed up many times. The rearrangement joins TRBV12-3 or TRBV12-4 to TRBJ1-1, with a possible D match to TRBD1 (6 bases). V lost 1 base and J 5 bases, leaving 11 bases between the germline ends. The CDR3 has 14 amino acids. The CDR3 here is CASSLVGRGTEAFF. In nucleotides, the CDR3 is TGTGCCAGCAGTTTAGTCGGCAGGGGAACTGAAGCTTTCTTT.

This clonotype was recorded many times. The chain has TRBV4-3 and TRBJ1-2; D might be TRBD1 (5 bases). CDR3 length: 15 residues. Germline V gene sequence: CDR1 LGHNA, CDR2 YSLEER. V lost 1 base and J lost 5, with 14 bases in between. The CDR3 here is CASSQVQGGSYGYTF. CDR3 DNA: TGCGCCAGCAGCCAAGTGCAGGGAGGGTCTTATGGCTACACCTTC.

The chain links TRBV7-2 to TRBJ1-2; no reliable D call. This CDR3 has 15 amino acids. Germline CDR1 SGHTA, CDR2 FQGNSA. Trimming took off 5 bases at V and 4 bases at J, with 17 bases between the two ends. CDR3 sequence: CASSPDHLGSYGYTF. The CDR3 DNA is TGTGCCAGCAGCCCCGATCATCTGGGGAGCTATGGCTACACCTTC.

This clonotype was counted at least ten times. The chain joins TRBV5-5 to TRBJ2-7, with D perhaps TRBD2 (6 bases). Per germline, CDR1 SGHKS and CDR2 YYEKEE (reference sequence). The V end lost 4 bases, the J end lost 7 bases, and 15 bases lay between the germline ends. This CDR3 region has 13 residues. The CDR3 protein is CASSLAGIKEQYF. In DNA form, the CDR3 reads TGTGCCAGCAGCCTCGCGGGGATAAAAGAGCAGTACTTC.

The chain recombines TRBV20-1 with TRBJ2-1, with 11 positions matching TRBD2. The CDR3 consists of 15 residues. Per the germline V gene, CDR1 is DFQATT and CDR2 is SNEGSKA (reference sequence). The J segment lost 7 bases and the V segment lost 0 bases, leaving 5 bases of the junction unmatched. This CDR3 reads CSARDRLAGSNEQFF. The CDR3 DNA reads TGCAGTGCTAGAGATCGACTAGCGGGAAGTAATGAGCAGTTCTTC.

Worth noting for this clonotype: The junction differs from germline at one of its ends, possibly a read error. This sequence joins TRBV6-4 and TRBJ2-1; D is uncertain. The length of the CDR3 is 13 residues. Germline V gene data show CDR1 as MRHNA and CDR2 as SNTAGT. CDR3 nucleotides: TGTGACAGCAGTGAAAATCGTCTCAATGAGCAGTTCTTC. Its translation: CDSSENRLNEQFF.

V and J are TRBV20-1 and TRBJ1-1, with D perhaps TRBD1 (6 bases). Looked up from germline, CDR1 is DFQATT and CDR2 is SNEGSKA (reference sequence). This CDR3 comprises 12 residues. Trimming removed 0 bases from V and 11 bases from J, with 13 bases in between. The DNA of the CDR3 is TGCAGTGCTAGAGATCTATACAGGGATGCTTTCTTT. Encoded protein: CSARDLYRDAFF.

This clonotype has a single count. It may be a read error: a sequence one base away is much more abundant. The chain carries TRBV2 and TRBJ2-1; 8 nucleotides align to TRBD1. This CDR3 has 14 amino acids. Per germline, CDR1 SNHLY and CDR2 FYNNEI. J gave up 10 bases and V 6 bases, and 11 bases lay outside the gene matches. CDR3 sequence: CASRRTGTLGEQFF. CDR3 sequence (DNA): TGTGCCAGCAGGAGGACAGGGACCCTCGGCGAGCAGTTCTTC.

This chain links TRBV7-3 with TRBJ2-1; D remains ambiguous. The end of the DNA aligns better with TRBJ2-7, so the J call may be wrong. Germline lookup yields CDR1 SGHTA and CDR2 FQGTGA. The CDR3 loop spans 12 amino acids. CDR3 amino acids: CASSFGYNEQYF. Written as DNA, the CDR3 is TGTGCCAGCAGCTTTGGTTACAATGAGCAGTACTTC.

CDR3 in amino acids: CASSLEGTGSGEQFF. CDR3 in DNA: TGTGCCAGCAGCTTAGAGGGGACAGGGTCCGGTGAGCAGTTCTTC. The rearrangement joins TRBV7-2 to TRBJ2-1, with 9 bases matching TRBD1. J gave up 9 bases and V 1 base, and 7 bases lay outside the gene matches. The CDR3 runs 15 residues. In germline, CDR1 is SGHTA, CDR2 FQGNSA. Drawing the rest from reference TRBV7-2 and TRBJ2-1, the complete variable domain is GAGVSQSPSNKVTEKGKDVELRCDPISGHTALYWYRQSLGQGLEFLIYFQGNSAPDKSGLPSDRFSAERTGGSVSTLTIQRTQQEDSAVYLCASSLEGTGSGEQFFGPGTRLTVL.

This clonotype has just a few counts. The J gene is TRBJ2-4, the V gene TRBV2; no reliable D call. Germline CDR1 is SNHLY and CDR2 is FYNNEI. The CDR3 is made up of 10 amino acids. The V end lost 5 bases, the J end lost 7 bases, and 3 bases lay between the germline ends. DNA for the CDR3: TGTGCCAGCAGTTTGAACATTCAGTACTTC. This translates into CASSLNIQYF.

This sequence joins TRBV28 and TRBJ2-2; D gene ambiguous. The CDR3 covers 14 residues. V lost 2 bases and J lost 7, with 11 bases in between. Germline assignment: CDR1 MDHEN and CDR2 SYDVKM. The CDR3 spells CASSLLYMGGELFF. The CDR3, as DNA: TGTGCCAGCAGTTTACTGTACATGGGCGGGGAGCTGTTTTTT.

At least ten counts were recorded for this clonotype. CDR3 amino acids: CASSLALNEQFF. The CDR3, as DNA: TGTGCCAGCAGCTTAGCCCTCAATGAGCAGTTCTTC. The V call is TRBV7-2, the J call TRBJ2-1, with unresolved D. Trimming stripped 0 bases from V and 6 bases from J, with 3 bases between. The CDR3 is made up of 12 amino acids. CDR1 and CDR2 (germline): SGHTA, FQGNSA.

The chain has TRBV7-9 and TRBJ2-7, with D possibly being TRBD2 (6 bases). Per the germline V gene, CDR1 is SEHNR and CDR2 is FQNEAQ (reference sequence). The CDR3 is 16 amino acids. Trimming removed 3 bases at V and 7 bases at J, with 22 bases between. The DNA of the CDR3 is TGTGCCAGCAGCTTCCCCGAGAGGGACGGAGGGTGGGAGCAGTACTTC. Protein sequence: CASSFPERDGGWEQYF.

This clonotype was detected a few times. The genes are TRBV5-1 and TRBJ1-1; TRBD1 matches 7 bases. The CDR3 length is 14 residues. Trimming removed 1 base from V and 5 bases from J; junction bases left unmatched: 5. Germline CDR1 SGHRS, CDR2 YFSETQ. The CDR3 reads CASSLTQGVTEAFF. For the CDR3, the DNA is TGCGCCAGCAGCTTGACTCAGGGGGTAACTGAAGCTTTCTTT.

The chain's CDR3 is CASSFSETNTGELFF. In DNA form, the CDR3 reads TGTGCCAGCAGCTTCAGCGAAACGAACACCGGGGAGCTGTTTTTT. The genes are TRBV11-2 and TRBJ2-2, with D unresolved. Germline-derived CDR1 and CDR2 are SGHAT and FQNNGV. V lost 3 bases and J 0 bases, leaving 8 bases between the germline ends. The CDR3 contains 15 residues.

This clonotype was observed a handful of times. V gene TRBV4-1 combines with J gene TRBJ1-4; the D is unclear. The V end lost 0 bases, the J end lost 6 bases, and 14 bases lay between the germline ends. Germline V gives CDR1 MGHRA, CDR2 YSYEKL. The CDR3 loop spans 16 amino acids. The CDR3 is CASSQDGRQNYEKLFF. CDR3 coding DNA: TGCGCCAGCAGCCAAGACGGGAGGCAGAATTATGAAAAACTGTTTTTT.

This clonotype appeared a few times. V and J are TRBV20-1 and TRBJ2-1, with TRBD2 matching 7 bases. In germline, CDR1 is DFQATT, CDR2 SNEGSKA (reference sequence). The CDR3 is 14 residues long. V lost 3 bases to trimming and J lost 4 bases; unmatched junction nucleotides: 6. DNA of the CDR3: TGCAGTGCTAGGAACGGGGGGAAGTACAATGAGCAGTTCTTC. Translated: CSARNGGKYNEQFF.

On this clonotype itself: Germline is not matched at one junction end, which may reflect a read error. The chain is built from TRBV4-1 and TRBJ1-5, with TRBD1 matching 7 bases. The CDR3 loop spans 17 amino acids. Germline V CDR1 and CDR2: MGHRA, YSYEKL. CDR3: CAGSQDRGTVVPQPQHF. CDR3 nucleotide sequence: TGCGCCGGCAGCCAAGACCGAGGGACAGTAGTTCCCCAGCCCCAGCATTTT.

The chain is built from TRBV5-1 and TRBJ2-1; D may be TRBD2 (5 bases). With 0 bases removed from V and 12 bases from J, the gap between germline ends came to 22 bases. Germline V gives CDR1 SGHRS, CDR2 YFSETQ. The CDR3 extends over 16 amino acids. For the CDR3, the DNA is TGCGCCAGCAGCTTGGTAGGGATAGGGAGCTGTTCGGCGCAGTTCTTC. Encoded protein: CASSLVGIGSCSAQFF.

The chain joins TRBV4-1 to TRBJ2-1; TRBD2 might be the D (5 bases). Trimming took 5 bases from V and 4 from J, leaving 9 bases between them. Germline values: CDR1 MGHRA, CDR2 YSYEKL. The CDR3 covers 13 residues. CDR3 bases: TGCGCCAGCAGCTTCGGGAATTACAATGAGCAGTTCTTC. This gives the protein CASSFGNYNEQFF.